This passage covers 8 T cell receptor beta chains from one sample sequenced in a study of CD8 T cells in Susac syndrome. The RNA input was roughly 0.45 to 1 ug, and it was reverse transcribed with random hexamers. TCRdb analysed the immunoSEQ multiplex PCR reads with MiXCR anew, one entry per CDR3 protein. The sample lists 150,000 to 190,000 distinct CDR3 sequences; 94% were seen once. Sequencing was performed on CD8+ T cells from PBMCs. These receptor sequences come from a human donor with multiple sclerosis.

The chain combines TRBV5-1 with TRBJ2-7; 7 nucleotides agree with TRBD1. The V and J ends lost 4 bases and 2 bases, in that order; junction bases with no gene match: 3. This CDR3 is 13 amino acids long. Germline CDR1 SGHRS, CDR2 YFSETQ. CDR3 bases: TGCGCCAGCAGCGGGGACAGAACCTACGAGCAGTACTTC. Its translation is CASSGDRTYEQYF.

The CDR3 DNA reads TGTGCCAGCAGCTTAGGGGGTGGCTATGGCTACACCTTC. It specifies CASSLGGGYGYTF. The rearrangement uses TRBV7-9 and TRBJ1-2; no reliable D call. The CDR3 has 13 residues. CDR1 SEHNR and CDR2 FQNEAQ come from the germline V gene (reference sequence). V lost 1 base to trimming and J lost 4 bases, with 7 bases between them.

This chain uses TRBV7-9 with TRBJ2-3, with D uncertain. The CDR3 loop spans 13 amino acids. Trimming took 4 bases from V and 6 from J, leaving 11 bases between them. Germline V gene lookup returns CDR1 SEHNR and CDR2 FQNEAQ (reference sequence). The DNA of the CDR3 is TGTGCCAGCAGCTCCCCCGGTTCTGATACGCAGTATTTT. It encodes CASSSPGSDTQYF.

The chain uses TRBV7-9 and TRBJ1-1; weak D call: TRBD1 (5 bases). This CDR3 has 14 amino acids. Germline V gene sequence: CDR1 SEHNR, CDR2 FQNEAQ (reference sequence). With 5 bases removed from V and 1 base from J, the gap between germline ends came to 11 bases. The DNA for the CDR3 is TGTGCCAGCAGCGCTACTGACAGGAACACTGAAGCTTTCTTT. It yields the protein CASSATDRNTEAFF.

The genes are TRBV5-6 and TRBJ2-1, with 7 bases matching TRBD1. Trimming took 3 bases from V and 2 from J; bases not matched to a gene: 5. CDR3 length equals 15 residues. CDR1 and CDR2 (germline): SGHDT, YYEEEE. The DNA of the CDR3 is TGTGCCAGCAGCTCTACAGGGGACCCCTACAATGAGCAGTTCTTC. Residues: CASSSTGDPYNEQFF.

V and J are TRBV2 and TRBJ1-4, with 9 positions matching TRBD1. This CDR3 has 16 residues. From germline, CDR1 is SNHLY and CDR2 FYNNEI. V was clipped by 0 bases and J by 3 bases; unmatched bases: 2. The CDR3 sequence: CASSEAQGAANEKLFF. The CDR3 DNA is TGTGCCAGCAGTGAAGCACAGGGGGCGGCTAATGAAAAACTGTTTTTT.

The rearrangement links TRBV13 to TRBJ2-7, with 9 bases aligning to TRBD1. V lost 4 bases, J lost 7 bases, and 8 bases stayed unmatched. There are 14 residues in the CDR3. Germline CDR1 is PRHDT and CDR2 is FYEKMQ (reference sequence). The CDR3 DNA reads as TGTGCCAGCAGCTACCGGGACAGGGTTGAGGAGCAGTACTTC. Translating gives CASSYRDRVEEQYF.

This clonotype was seen just once. J is TRBJ2-4 and V is TRBV20-1; weak D call: TRBD2 (6 bases). The germline V gene encodes CDR1 DFQATT and CDR2 SNEGSKA (reference sequence). V was trimmed by 3 bases and J by 0 bases, leaving 18 bases between them. This CDR3 is 17 amino acids long. The CDR3 loop is CSARARGAGLAKNIQYF. Here the CDR3 DNA reads TGCAGTGCTAGGGCGCGGGGCGCGGGACTAGCCAAAAACATTCAGTACTTC.